The clone carrying this T cell receptor (beta chain) has only one observation. What it binds is unknown. This entry comes from a study of long-term antiretroviral therapy in people with HIV. Study observations and caveats: In HIV, the repertoires covered a tighter span of CDR3 lengths than in controls. Information pertaining to ART adherence, viral resistance or therapeutic modifications was not obtained. In the period from about 2004 to 2017, blood was collected, possibly under older ART regimens.

Researchers ran immunoSEQ v3.0 at survey level. The protocol was immunoSEQ multiplex PCR, while the TCRdb copy is restricted to in-frame clones and leaves out a portion. Found here are under 8,500 clones, almost 75% of them singletons; the top ten hold roughly 30%. Trimming took off 5 bases at V and 3 bases at J, with 14 bases between the two ends. The CDR3 contains 15 residues. The germline V gene has CDR1 SGHTA and CDR2 FQGNSA. The samples comprised roughly 0.9-10 million cryopreserved PBMC ahead of DNA extraction. The material was unsorted PBMCs, obtained 0.2 years after starting antiretroviral therapy. The chain is built from TRBV7-2 and TRBJ1-3; no clear D. The sequence was obtained from a man aged 35-49 years with HIV. CDR3 protein: CASSRTAEFGNTIYF. The CDR3 DNA sequence: TGTGCCAGCAGCCGTACAGCCGAGTTTGGAAACACCATATATTTT. The entire variable domain, with the rest obtained from reference TRBV7-2 and TRBJ1-3, is as follows: GAGVSQSPSNKVTEKGKDVELRCDPISGHTALYWYRQSLGQGLEFLIYFQGNSAPDKSGLPSDRFSAERTGGSVSTLTIQRTQQEDSAVYLCASSRTAEFGNTIYFGEGSWLTVV.